Presented here are 4 T cell receptor beta chains from one specimen sequenced in a study of Tregs in tolerant kidney transplant recipients. The data were produced by immunoSEQ multiplex PCR, yet TCRdb's version contains in-frame clones alone and is incomplete. The data show tens of thousands of clones, roughly nine tenths seen once. Sequencing was performed on CD4+ T cells from blood, taken before the transplant. These receptors were collected from a human donor who received a combined kidney and bone marrow transplant.

This clone was picked up one time. V is TRBV19 and J is TRBJ2-1; 10 bases fit TRBD2. The CDR3 runs 13 residues. Germline V lookup: CDR1 LNHDA, CDR2 SQIVND (reference sequence). With 9 bases clipped from V and 5 bases from J, the junction kept 4 bases outside the gene matches. CDR3 nucleotide sequence: TGTGCCAGCGTCGGACTAGCGGACAATGAGCAGTTCTTC. Protein product: CASVGLADNEQFF.

The chain employs TRBV2 and TRBJ2-7, with 8 bases aligning to TRBD2. The CDR3 is made up of 21 amino acids. V dropped 4 bases and J dropped 0; count of bases not matched to a gene: 23. CDR1 is SNHLY and CDR2 is FYNNEI in the germline V gene. CDR3 in amino acids: CASSARVLFSGADVSSYEQYF. The DNA of the CDR3 is TGTGCCAGCAGTGCCAGGGTCCTCTTTAGCGGGGCGGACGTTAGCTCCTACGAGCAGTACTTC.

The rearrangement uses TRBV6-6 and TRBJ1-2; no definite D call. The CDR3 sequence is 12 residues long. V lost 6 bases, J lost 4 bases, and 9 bases lay in between. Germline values: CDR1 MNHNY, CDR2 SVGAGI (reference sequence). CDR3 region: CASSSPVYGYTF. The DNA for the CDR3 is TGTGCCAGCAGCTCTCCGGTCTATGGCTACACCTTC.

The chain employs TRBV28 and TRBJ2-5; D ambiguous. The CDR3 totals 13 residues. Looked up from germline, CDR1 is MDHEN and CDR2 is SYDVKM. V shed 3 bases and J shed 0 bases, with 5 bases lying between them. The CDR3 sequence is CASSFSHQETQYF. The CDR3 DNA is TGTGCCAGCAGTTTTAGCCACCAAGAGACCCAGTACTTC.